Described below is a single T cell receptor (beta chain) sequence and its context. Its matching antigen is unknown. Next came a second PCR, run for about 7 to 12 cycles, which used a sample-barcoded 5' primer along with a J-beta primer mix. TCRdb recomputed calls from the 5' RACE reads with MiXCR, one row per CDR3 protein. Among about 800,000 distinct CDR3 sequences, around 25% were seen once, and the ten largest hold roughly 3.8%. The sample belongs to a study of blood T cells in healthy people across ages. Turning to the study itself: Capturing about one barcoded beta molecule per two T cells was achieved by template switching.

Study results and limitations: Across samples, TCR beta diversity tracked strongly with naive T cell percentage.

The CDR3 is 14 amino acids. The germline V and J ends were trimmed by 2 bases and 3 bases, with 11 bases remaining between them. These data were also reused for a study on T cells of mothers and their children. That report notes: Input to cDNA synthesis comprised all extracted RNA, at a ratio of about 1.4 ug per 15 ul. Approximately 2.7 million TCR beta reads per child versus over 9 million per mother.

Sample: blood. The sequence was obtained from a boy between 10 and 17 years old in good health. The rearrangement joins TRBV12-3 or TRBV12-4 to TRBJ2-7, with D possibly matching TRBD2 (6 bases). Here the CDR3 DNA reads TGTGCCAGCAGTTTAAGGCCTAGCGTCTACGAGCAGTACTTC. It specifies CASSLRPSVYEQYF.